A single sample is the source of the 19 T cell receptor beta chains below, sequenced in a study of metastatic and nonmetastatic thyroid tumors. None of the patients had undergone any treatment ahead of thyroid surgery. TCRdb re-called clones via MiXCR from the PCR reads. The sample records some 69,000 clones, 12% to 15% being singletons. Specimen: blood. The receptors originated from a male donor with papillary thyroid cancer or a benign thyroid nodule (not recorded which). Some clones in this sample may be carry-over from other donors' samples.

This clone was observed a handful of times. A read error is possible here, since a much larger clone lies one base away. J is TRBJ1-4 and V is TRBV10-2; D gene unclear. Germline V gives CDR1 WSHSY, CDR2 SAAADI. V was shortened by 3 bases and J by 2 bases, with 1 base between the two germline ends. The CDR3 has 12 amino acids. In nucleotides, the CDR3 is TGCGCCAGCAGTGACACTAATGAAAAACTGTTTTTT. Translating gives CASSDTNEKLFF.

Only a few counts were recorded for this clone. Just one base apart from a much larger clone, this may be a read error. The chain is built from TRBV20-1 and TRBJ1-1, with 9 nucleotides matching TRBD1. Germline CDR1 reads DFQATT; CDR2 reads SNEGSKA (reference sequence). The CDR3 has 13 residues. Germline trimming cut 6 bases from V and 5 bases from J; bases unmatched to any gene: 7. CDR3 region: CSALGQGHTEAFF. For the CDR3, the DNA is TGCAGTGCCCTGGGACAGGGCCATACTGAAGCTTTCTTT.

CDR3 protein: CASSLRGGYNEQFF. CDR3 nucleotides: TGTGCCAGCAGCTTGCGCGGGGGGTACAATGAGCAGTTCTTC. The chain uses TRBV7-2 and TRBJ2-1, with 8 nucleotides matching TRBD2. J was trimmed by 4 bases and V by 3 bases; bases with no gene match: 2. The CDR3 consists of 14 residues. CDR1 is SGHTA and CDR2 is FQGNSA in the germline V gene.

The table lists this clone with many counts. This chain connects TRBV10-2 to TRBJ1-6; D may be TRBD1 (6 bases). Trimming removed 6 bases from V and 8 bases from J, with 14 bases in between. The germline V gene has CDR1 WSHSY and CDR2 SAAADI. The CDR3 sequence is 14 residues long. CDR3 loop: CASRDSFRDSPLHF. CDR3 sequence (DNA): TGCGCCAGCAGGGACAGTTTTCGCGATTCACCCCTCCACTTT.

V gene TRBV5-1 combines with J gene TRBJ2-3, with 8 positions matching TRBD2. Germline V lookup: CDR1 SGHRS, CDR2 YFSETQ. The CDR3 length is 16 residues. Trimming at V came to 2 bases and at J to 2 bases, leaving 7 bases not matched to a gene. This CDR3 reads CASSLAGTSATDTQYF. The CDR3 DNA is TGCGCCAGCAGCTTAGCCGGGACTAGTGCCACAGATACGCAGTATTTT.

This clone was recorded many times. The V and J genes are TRBV30 and TRBJ2-7; perhaps D is TRBD1 or TRBD2 (5 bases each). The V gene lost 4 bases and the J gene lost 9 bases, with 13 bases spanning the gap. CDR3 length equals 11 residues. Germline assignment: CDR1 GTSNPN and CDR2 SVGIG (reference sequence). The CDR3 loop reads CAWTGTVGQYF. The CDR3 DNA is TGTGCCTGGACAGGGACGGTTGGGCAGTACTTC.

This clone was seen ten or more times. The chain joins TRBV19 to TRBJ1-5; D ambiguous. The germline V gene has CDR1 LNHDA and CDR2 SQIVND (reference sequence). The CDR3 runs to 14 residues. V was trimmed by 6 bases and J by 0 bases, leaving 9 bases between them. The CDR3 sequence is CASSIKNSNQPQHF. Here the CDR3 DNA reads TGTGCCAGTAGCATAAAGAATAGCAATCAGCCCCAGCATTTT. Full variable domain (outside the CDR3, taken from reference TRBV19 and TRBJ1-5): DGGITQSPKYLFRKEGQNVTLSCEQNLNHDAMYWYRQDPGQGLRLIYYSQIVNDFQKGDIAEGYSVSREKKESFPLTVTSAQKNPTAFYLCASSIKNSNQPQHFGDGTRLSIL.

This clone was found many times. CDR3 region: CASSPTRVPGELFF. CDR3 nucleotides: TGTGCCAGCTCACCCACTAGGGTCCCCGGGGAGCTGTTTTTT. The rearrangement uses TRBV18 and TRBJ2-2; D possibly corresponds to TRBD2 (5 bases). CDR1 KGHSH and CDR2 LQKENI come from the germline V gene. The V end was cut by 3 bases, the J end by 6 bases, with 11 bases between. The CDR3 has 14 residues.

This clone has a handful of counts. A much larger clone sits a single nucleotide away, making a read error possible. Other DNA sequences in the sample encode the same CDR3. The J gene is TRBJ1-1, the V gene TRBV14, with D possibly matching TRBD1 (6 bases). CDR1 is SGHDN, CDR2 FVKESK, per germline. V was shortened by 7 bases and J by 7 bases, with 13 bases between the two germline ends. The CDR3 spans 12 residues. In DNA form, the CDR3 reads TGTGCCAGCACACGAGGGGGGAGTGAAGCTTTCTTT. This gives the protein CASTRGGSEAFF. The whole variable domain, filled in from reference TRBV14 and TRBJ1-1, reads EAGVTQFPSHSVIEKGQTVTLRCDPISGHDNLYWYRRVMGKEIKFLLHFVKESKQDESGMPNNRFLAERTGGTYSTLKVQPAELEDSGVYFCASTRGGSEAFFGQGTRLTVV.

This clone has at least ten counts. The V and J genes are TRBV27 and TRBJ1-2; TRBD1 is a possible D gene (5 bases). Looked up from germline, CDR1 is MNHEY and CDR2 is SMNVEV (reference sequence). CDR3 size: 17 residues. V dropped 6 bases and J dropped 0 bases, with 20 bases sitting between them. The CDR3, as DNA: TGTGCCAGCAGCCCTACGGCCAGGGTAGTAGCTAACTATGGCTACACCTTC. Amino acid sequence: CASSPTARVVANYGYTF.

There are many counts of this clone. This chain joins TRBV28 and TRBJ2-1; 12 nucleotides align to TRBD1. The CDR3 consists of 16 residues. The V gene's germline CDR1 is MDHEN and CDR2 SYDVKM. The junction had 7 bases not matched to a gene; V was cut back by 0 bases and J by 10 bases. CDR3 in amino acids: CASSLWTGTGGVEQFF. In DNA form, the CDR3 reads TGTGCCAGCAGTTTATGGACCGGGACAGGGGGCGTCGAGCAGTTCTTC.

This clone has at least ten counts. The rearrangement uses TRBV4-3 and TRBJ2-7, with 8 nucleotides matching TRBD2. This CDR3 spans 14 amino acids. The germline CDR1 and CDR2 sequences are LGHNA and YSLEER. The ends lost 5 bases at V and 4 bases at J; junction bases unmatched: 7. CDR3 loop: CASSAGLALYEQYF. DNA of the CDR3: TGCGCCAGCAGCGCCGGACTAGCCCTATACGAGCAGTACTTC.

The V gene is TRBV11-1, the J gene TRBJ1-1; TRBD1 matches at 9 bases. Looked up from germline, CDR1 is SGHAT and CDR2 is FQDESV (reference sequence). The ends lost 2 bases at V and 5 bases at J; junction bases unmatched: 9. This CDR3 has 16 amino acids. This chain's CDR3 is CASSLSQGASGTEAFF. The CDR3 DNA reads as TGTGCCAGCAGCTTATCACAGGGGGCTAGTGGAACTGAAGCTTTCTTT.

This clone was counted ten times or more. The V and J genes are TRBV20-1 and TRBJ2-7; 10 bases agree with TRBD2. Looked up from germline, CDR1 is DFQATT and CDR2 is SNEGSKA (reference sequence). This CDR3 has 15 residues. The junction had 9 bases not matched to a gene; V was cut back by 1 base and J by 6 bases. The chain's CDR3 is CSARVSGRTAGEQYV. The DNA of the CDR3 is TGCAGTGCTAGAGTTAGCGGGAGGACCGCCGGCGAGCAGTACGTC.

V and J are TRBV20-1 and TRBJ2-5, with 8 positions matching TRBD2. The J segment lost 5 bases and the V segment lost 1 base, leaving 18 bases of the junction unmatched. Germline values: CDR1 DFQATT, CDR2 SNEGSKA (reference sequence). The CDR3 extends over 18 amino acids. The CDR3 nucleotides read TGCAGTGCTAGAGGGGCGGGGGGCCAGCTGGGCCTAGGGGAGACCCAGTACTTC. It is translated as CSARGAGGQLGLGETQYF.

V gene TRBV9 combines with J gene TRBJ2-7, with a weak D call TRBD2 (5 bases). With 4 bases removed from V and 3 bases from J, the gap between germline ends came to 17 bases. Germline lookup yields CDR1 SGDLS and CDR2 YYNGEE. The CDR3 sequence is 15 residues long. CDR3 protein: CASSPKASSLYEQYF. The CDR3 DNA reads as TGTGCCAGCAGCCCTAAAGCTAGCAGCCTCTACGAGCAGTACTTC.

The chain is built from TRBV9 and TRBJ1-4; TRBD1 might be the D (5 bases). V lost 3 bases and J lost 7, with 16 bases in between. The CDR3 has 15 amino acids. Germline V gene data show CDR1 as SGDLS and CDR2 as YYNGEE. This chain's CDR3 is CASSADIGEGEKLFF. The CDR3 DNA reads as TGTGCCAGCAGCGCGGATATAGGGGAGGGTGAAAAACTGTTTTTT.

The chain recombines TRBV4-1 with TRBJ2-7, with D uncertain. This CDR3 has 13 residues. Germline CDR1 MGHRA, CDR2 YSYEKL. Trimming shortened V by 3 bases and J by 3 bases, and 9 bases separated the two germline ends. The CDR3 sequence: CASSHELNYEQYF. In nucleotides, the CDR3 is TGCGCCAGCAGCCACGAGTTAAACTACGAGCAGTACTTC.

This clone was seen repeatedly, ten times or more. The rearrangement joins TRBV10-1 to TRBJ2-2; the match to TRBD1 covers 10 bases. Germline V gene data show CDR1 as WNHNN and CDR2 as SYGVQD (reference sequence). The CDR3 contains 15 residues. J gave up 5 bases and V 7 bases, and 7 bases lay outside the gene matches. The chain's CDR3 is CASTGGTGVTGELFF. The CDR3 region has the DNA TGCGCCAGCACCGGGGGGACAGGGGTTACCGGGGAGCTGTTTTTT.